The 17 T cell receptor beta chains given below trace back to one sample, sequenced in a study of T-cell memory formation after mild COVID-19. TCRdb redid the calling of the 5' RACE reads with MiXCR, one entry per CDR3 protein. This sample has some 490,000 distinct CDR3 sequences, with over 15% found just once. Sequenced input: PBMCs or a T cell subset sorted from them (not recorded which). The receptor source for this set is an adult woman who had mild COVID-19 (a few samples of this study predate the infection). Cell type and time point are not known.

The chain recombines TRBV20-1 with TRBJ2-7, with 8 bases that match TRBD1. CDR1 is DFQATT and CDR2 is SNEGSKA in the germline V gene (reference sequence). The junction had 6 bases not matched to a gene; V was cut back by 6 bases and J by 2 bases. The CDR3 has 13 residues. The CDR3 coding sequence is TGCAGTGCCACGGACAGGGAACCCTACGAGCAGTACTTC. Protein sequence: CSATDREPYEQYF.

The chain joins TRBV7-9 to TRBJ2-7; D remains ambiguous. Germline loops: CDR1 SEHNR, CDR2 FQNEAQ (reference sequence). Trimming shortened V by 4 bases and J by 0 bases, and 10 bases separated the two germline ends. CDR3 size: 14 residues. Here the CDR3 reads CASSSTRLSYEQYF. The CDR3 nucleotides read TGTGCCAGCAGCTCGACAAGACTCTCCTACGAGCAGTACTTC. Drawing the rest from reference TRBV7-9 and TRBJ2-7, the complete variable domain is DTGVSQNPRHKITKRGQNVTFRCDPISEHNRLYWYRQTLGQGPEFLTYFQNEAQLEKSRLLSDRFSAERPKGSFSTLEIQRTEQGDSAMYLCASSSTRLSYEQYFGPGTRLTVT.

This clonotype has a handful of counts. The chain links TRBV29-1 to TRBJ2-2, with 9 bases lining up with TRBD1. CDR3 length equals 15 residues. With V trimmed by 6 bases and J by 7 bases, 12 bases remained unmatched. The germline V gene encodes CDR1 SQVTM and CDR2 ANQGSEA. The CDR3 sequence: CSVSLGTGFGGELFF. CDR3 bases: TGCAGCGTCTCCCTAGGGACAGGGTTCGGCGGGGAGCTGTTTTTT.

The chain uses TRBV5-5 and TRBJ2-5; 7 bases map to TRBD2. V gave up 1 base and J gave up 5 bases; unmatched junction bases: 8. This CDR3 region has 15 residues. CDR1 and CDR2 from the germline V gene are SGHKS and YYEKEE (reference sequence). Here the CDR3 reads CASSLWLAVRETQYF. The CDR3 DNA is TGTGCCAGCAGCTTGTGGCTAGCGGTCCGGGAGACCCAGTACTTC.

Concerning this clonotype itself: One junction end disagrees with the germline gene, perhaps due to a read error. This sequence joins TRBV6-2 or TRBV6-3 and TRBJ2-1; D gene ambiguous. The CDR3 has 15 residues. CDR1 and CDR2 from the germline V gene are MNHEY and SVGEGT. Here the CDR3 DNA reads TGTGCCAGCAGTTACTCGACGAAAGATTACAATGAGCGGTTCTTC. It is translated as CASSYSTKDYNERFF.

This CDR3 reads CATRGGEETQYF. The DNA of the CDR3 is TGTGCCACCAGGGGGGGGGAAGAGACCCAGTACTTC. This chain uses TRBV24-1 with TRBJ2-5; TRBD2 matches 7 bases. With 7 bases clipped from V and 3 bases from J, the junction kept 1 base outside the gene matches. The germline V gene encodes CDR1 KGHDR and CDR2 SFDVKD. CDR3 length: 12 amino acids.

The chain links TRBV5-6 to TRBJ1-1, with TRBD1 as a possible D gene (6 bases). This CDR3 comprises 16 residues. Trimming stripped 0 bases from V and 5 bases from J, with 17 bases between. Germline CDR1 reads SGHDT; CDR2 reads YYEEEE. Here the CDR3 reads CASSLVAGASGTEAFF. CDR3 nucleotides: TGTGCCAGCAGCTTGGTGGCAGGGGCGTCGGGGACTGAAGCTTTCTTT.

This clonotype was counted a few times. The chain employs TRBV7-9 and TRBJ2-7; 11 nucleotides match TRBD2. Germline V gives CDR1 SEHNR, CDR2 FQNEAQ (reference sequence). The length of the CDR3 is 15 residues. V gave up 7 bases and J gave up 6 bases; unmatched junction bases: 11. CDR3: CASTQTSGVFGEQYF. As DNA, the CDR3 is TGTGCCAGCACCCAGACTAGCGGGGTTTTTGGCGAGCAGTACTTC. Using reference TRBV7-9 and TRBJ2-7 for the parts outside the CDR3, the full variable domain is DTGVSQNPRHKITKRGQNVTFRCDPISEHNRLYWYRQTLGQGPEFLTYFQNEAQLEKSRLLSDRFSAERPKGSFSTLEIQRTEQGDSAMYLCASTQTSGVFGEQYFGPGTRLTVT.

The chain carries TRBV6-5 and TRBJ2-7, with D tentatively TRBD2 (5 bases). Per the germline V gene, CDR1 is MNHEY and CDR2 is SVGAGI. This CDR3 comprises 15 residues. V dropped 2 bases and J dropped 4 bases, with 15 bases sitting between them. CDR3 coding DNA: TGTGCCAGCAGTTACGACTCACTAGAGGCGTACGAGCAGTACTTC. Its translation is CASSYDSLEAYEQYF.

The rearrangement joins TRBV7-9 to TRBJ2-1, with D maybe TRBD2 (5 bases). V was shortened by 8 bases and J by 7 bases, with 18 bases between the two germline ends. Looked up from germline, CDR1 is SEHNR and CDR2 is FQNEAQ (reference sequence). The CDR3 has 14 residues. The CDR3 reads CASENQTSSNEQFF. As DNA, the CDR3 is TGTGCCAGCGAAAACCAAACTAGTTCGAATGAGCAGTTCTTC. Together with reference TRBV7-9 and TRBJ2-1, the CDR3 gives the full variable domain: DTGVSQNPRHKITKRGQNVTFRCDPISEHNRLYWYRQTLGQGPEFLTYFQNEAQLEKSRLLSDRFSAERPKGSFSTLEIQRTEQGDSAMYLCASENQTSSNEQFFGPGTRLTVL.

This clonotype has more than one count but fewer than ten. This chain uses TRBV7-8 with TRBJ1-4, with TRBD1 matching 7 bases. The CDR3 length is 15 residues. The ends lost 2 bases at V and 5 bases at J; junction bases unmatched: 5. The germline gives CDR1 SGHVS, CDR2 FQNEAQ. CDR3 region: CASSLTPDRNEKLFF. The CDR3 nucleotides read TGTGCCAGCAGCTTAACCCCGGACAGGAATGAAAAACTGTTTTTT.

The sample holds a few counts of this clonotype. CDR3 bases: TGCGCCAGCAGCTTTCCGGGACTAGCGGACTTGGGGACCCAGTACTTC. Amino acids: CASSFPGLADLGTQYF. The chain has TRBV5-1 and TRBJ2-5; 11 bases map to TRBD2. Germline V gene lookup returns CDR1 SGHRS and CDR2 YFSETQ. This CDR3 spans 16 amino acids. Trimming took 2 bases from V and 7 from J; bases not matched to a gene: 10. Together with reference TRBV5-1 and TRBJ2-5, the CDR3 gives the full variable domain: KAGVTQTPRYLIKTRGQQVTLSCSPISGHRSVSWYQQTPGQGLQFLFEYFSETQRNKGNFPGRFSGRQFSNSRSEMNVSTLELGDSALYLCASSFPGLADLGTQYFGPGTRLLVL.

J is TRBJ2-2 and V is TRBV20-1; D gene unclear. The V gene's germline CDR1 is DFQATT and CDR2 SNEGSKA (reference sequence). CDR3 length equals 14 residues. Trimming removed 3 bases from V and 2 bases from J, with 10 bases in between. The CDR3 spells CSASRQLNTGELFF. Here the CDR3 DNA reads TGCAGTGCTAGCAGACAACTCAACACCGGGGAGCTGTTTTTT.

This clonotype came up a few times. The chain employs TRBV19 and TRBJ2-3; no definite D call. The V gene lost 8 bases and the J gene lost 1 base, with 13 bases spanning the gap. Germline V gives CDR1 LNHDA, CDR2 SQIVND (reference sequence). The CDR3 totals 14 residues. The CDR3 coding sequence is TGTGCCAGTCGAGACCCCCGGGGCACAGATACGCAGTATTTT. Translated: CASRDPRGTDTQYF. Full variable domain (remainder filled in from reference TRBV19 and TRBJ2-3): DGGITQSPKYLFRKEGQNVTLSCEQNLNHDAMYWYRQDPGQGLRLIYYSQIVNDFQKGDIAEGYSVSREKKESFPLTVTSAQKNPTAFYLCASRDPRGTDTQYFGPGTRLTVL.

This clonotype has more than one count but fewer than ten. The chain uses TRBV5-1 and TRBJ1-1, with 9 positions matching TRBD1. Germline CDR1 SGHRS, CDR2 YFSETQ. The CDR3 is 14 amino acids. Unmatched junction bases numbered 1, after V lost 4 bases and J lost 0 bases. As DNA, the CDR3 is TGCGCCAGCAGCCGACAGGGGGTGAACACTGAAGCTTTCTTT. This sequence encodes CASSRQGVNTEAFF.

This clonotype was seen a few times. This rearrangement joins TRBV27 to TRBJ2-7; 7 nucleotides agree with TRBD1. The ends lost 9 bases at V and 5 bases at J; junction bases unmatched: 10. CDR3 size: 13 residues. Germline CDR1 is MNHEY and CDR2 is SMNVEV (reference sequence). CDR3 coding DNA: TGTGCCAGTCACAGGGGCGGTGGTAACGAGCAGTACTTC. Its protein product is CASHRGGGNEQYF.

J is TRBJ2-7 and V is TRBV2, with D possibly TRBD2 on 5 matching bases. Germline-derived CDR1 and CDR2 are SNHLY and FYNNEI. Trimming pared 3 bases from V and 0 bases from J, leaving 9 bases between. The CDR3 extends over 14 amino acids. CDR3 region: CASSEKRNSYEQYF. In nucleotides, the CDR3 is TGTGCCAGCAGTGAGAAGCGGAACTCCTACGAGCAGTACTTC.